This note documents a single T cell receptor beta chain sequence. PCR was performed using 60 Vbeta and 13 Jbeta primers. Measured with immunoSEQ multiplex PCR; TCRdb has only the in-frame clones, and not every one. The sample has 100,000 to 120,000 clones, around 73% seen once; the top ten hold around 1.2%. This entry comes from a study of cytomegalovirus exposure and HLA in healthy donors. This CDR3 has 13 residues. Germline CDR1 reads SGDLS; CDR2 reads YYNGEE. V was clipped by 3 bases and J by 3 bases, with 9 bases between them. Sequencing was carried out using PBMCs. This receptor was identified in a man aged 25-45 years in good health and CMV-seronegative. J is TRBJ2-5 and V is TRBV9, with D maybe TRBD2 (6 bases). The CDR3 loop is CASSAREKETQYF. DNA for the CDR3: TGTGCCAGCAGCGCCCGGGAGAAAGAGACCCAGTACTTC. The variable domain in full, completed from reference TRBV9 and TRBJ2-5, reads DSGVTQTPKHLITATGQRVTLRCSPRSGDLSVYWYQQSLDQGLQFLIQYYNGEERAKGNILERFSAQQFPDLHSELNLSSLELGDSALYFCASSAREKETQYFGPGTRLLVL.